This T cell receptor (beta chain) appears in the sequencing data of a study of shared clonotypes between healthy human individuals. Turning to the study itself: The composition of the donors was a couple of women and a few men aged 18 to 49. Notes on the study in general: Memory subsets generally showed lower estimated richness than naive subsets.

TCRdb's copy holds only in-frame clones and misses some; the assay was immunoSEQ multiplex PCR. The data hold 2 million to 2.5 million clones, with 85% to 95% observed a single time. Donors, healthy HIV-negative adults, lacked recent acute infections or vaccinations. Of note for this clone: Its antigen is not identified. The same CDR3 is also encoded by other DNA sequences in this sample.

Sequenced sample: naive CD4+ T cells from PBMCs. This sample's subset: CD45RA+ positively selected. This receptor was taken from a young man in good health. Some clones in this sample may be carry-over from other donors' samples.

The CDR3 is CASSVGSRPDTDTQYF. The CDR3 region has the DNA TGTGCCAGCAGCGTAGGGTCTAGACCAGACACAGATACGCAGTATTTT. The chain employs TRBV9 and TRBJ2-3; D unresolved. V was shortened by 0 bases and J by 2 bases, with 13 bases between the two germline ends. There are 16 residues in the CDR3. The V gene's germline CDR1 is SGDLS and CDR2 YYNGEE. Full variable domain (missing parts from reference TRBV9 and TRBJ2-3): DSGVTQTPKHLITATGQRVTLRCSPRSGDLSVYWYQQSLDQGLQFLIQYYNGEERAKGNILERFSAQQFPDLHSELNLSSLELGDSALYFCASSVGSRPDTDTQYFGPGTRLTVL.